A selection of T cell receptor beta chains follows, all from one sample in a study of human T cells and chemical hapten exposure. Each CDR3 protein is one row after TCRdb ran MiXCR on the RACE reads. Counted here are approximately 40,000 distinct CDR3 sequences, about 3.5% occurring once; the ten biggest clones make up about 6.7%. Material: whole blood, obtained in connection with sensitization to the hapten diphenylcyclopropenone (DPC). These receptors were obtained from a man aged 35-49 years with alopecia areata. Some clones in this sample may be carry-over from other donors' samples. Each CDR3 is given with its conserved first and last residue. Fields, in order: CDR3 protein, clone size, D gene, J gene, V gene. D genes are given only for firm matches. Each size is how often the clone was seen (once, few, many) or a class if it is expanded.

CATSQSRDRRYTF many - TRBJ1-2 TRBV24-1
CASSSGRLGSYEQYF many - TRBJ2-7 TRBV6-2/TRBV6-3
CASSTYPAGEQFF many TRBD2 TRBJ2-1 TRBV7-2
CASSYSSRTDTQYF many - TRBJ2-3 TRBV6-2/TRBV6-3
CATSRESGKHYEQYF few - TRBJ2-7 TRBV15
CASSPTGNLYEQYF many - TRBJ2-7 TRBV5-1
CASSFWAANTGELFF many - TRBJ2-2 TRBV5-1
CASSIGLAGGIYNEQFF few TRBD2 TRBJ2-1 TRBV5-4
CASSQGQPETQYF many - TRBJ2-5 TRBV3-1
CASSYSFTVPRGNEQYF many - TRBJ2-7 TRBV6-2/TRBV6-3
CASRSGLTYEQYF many - TRBJ2-7 TRBV28
CASSSTGGSNEKLFF many TRBD1 TRBJ1-4 TRBV7-9
CASETGSSYEQYF few - TRBJ2-7 TRBV6-6
CASRDFRQGGNF many TRBD1 TRBJ2-7 TRBV2
CASSQEGSSYNEQFF many - TRBJ2-1 TRBV4-3
CASSQVGRPEQYF many - TRBJ2-7 TRBV4-1
CASSLTETGKNIQYF many TRBD1 TRBJ2-4 TRBV7-9